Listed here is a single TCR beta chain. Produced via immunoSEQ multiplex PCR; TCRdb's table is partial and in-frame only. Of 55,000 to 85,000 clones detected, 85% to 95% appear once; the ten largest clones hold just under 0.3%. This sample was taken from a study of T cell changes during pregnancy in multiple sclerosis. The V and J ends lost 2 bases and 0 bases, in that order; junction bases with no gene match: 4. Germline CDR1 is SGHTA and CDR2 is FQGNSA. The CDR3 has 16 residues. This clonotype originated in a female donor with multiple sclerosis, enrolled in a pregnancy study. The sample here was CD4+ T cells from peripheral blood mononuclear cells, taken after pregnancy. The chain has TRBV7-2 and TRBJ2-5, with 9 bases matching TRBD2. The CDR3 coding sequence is TGTGCCAGCAGCTTAATGACTAGCGGATACCAAGAGACCCAGTACTTC. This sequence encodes CASSLMTSGYQETQYF.